This record looks at one T cell receptor beta chain sequence and its context. As yet, its antigen is unknown. This sample stems from a study of T cell repertoires in cytomegalovirus infection. Study-wide results and caveats: Dominating the ex vivo response were TCR beta clonotypes that were CMV-specific and HLA-C-restricted. Summed public TCR beta family frequency identified CMV carriers bearing the relevant HLA.

TCRdb independently ran MiXCR on the reads; one entry per CDR3 protein. The sample yields some 900,000 distinct CDR3 sequences, approximately 32% seen once. This TCR was recovered from a human donor in good health (CMV status not recorded). Some clones in this sample may be carry-over from other donors' samples. Material: cultured CD8+ T cells from PBMCs, obtained from culture after CMV antigen stimulation.

The CDR3: CASSSPPASEQFF. The CDR3 DNA sequence: TGTGCCAGCAGCTCACCCCCCGCGTCTGAGCAGTTCTTC. The chain has TRBV7-9 and TRBJ2-1; D unclear. Germline V gives CDR1 SEHNR, CDR2 FQNEAQ (reference sequence). The V end was cut by 4 bases, the J end by 9 bases, with 13 bases between. The CDR3 consists of 13 residues.